This is a list of T cell receptor beta chains from one sample in a study of OX40 agonist ivuxolimab in advanced cancers. The method was immunoSEQ multiplex PCR; TCRdb's version includes in-frame clones alone and lacks a portion of them. The table lists 45,000 to 65,000 clones, 88% of them singletons. The specimen was CD4+ or CD8+ T cells sorted from blood, collected in a trial of the OX40 agonist ivuxolimab. The receptors were gathered from an adult with an advanced solid tumor such as melanoma, head and neck, liver or kidney cancer. CDR3s include the opening cysteine and the closing phenylalanine or tryptophan. D genes are given only for firm matches. Not every row has a clone size; where given, it reads once, few, many or a size class.

TRBJ1-6 | TRBD1 | TRBV10-2 | . | CASTPGQGSSPLHF | TGCGCCAGCACCCCGGGACAGGGTAGTTCACCCCTCCACTTT
TRBJ2-4 | . | TRBV6-1 | . | CASSSEGGAKNIQYF | TGTGCCAGCAGTTCCGAGGGGGGGGCCAAAAACATTCAGTACTTC
TRBJ1-5 | . | TRBV30 | . | CAWSVGQPNQPQHF | TGTGCCTGGAGTGTAGGCCAGCCAAATCAGCCCCAGCATTTT
TRBJ2-1 | TRBD1 | TRBV9 | . | CASSDRGTGYNEQFF | TGTGCCAGCAGCGACAGGGGGACAGGCTACAATGAGCAGTTCTTC
TRBJ1-4 | TRBD1 | TRBV6-5 | . | CASRPGGGEKLFF | TGTGCCAGCAGGCCAGGGGGTGGTGAAAAACTGTTTTTT
TRBJ2-7 | TRBD2 | TRBV5-1 | . | CASSSRAGAIYEQYF | TGCGCCAGCAGCTCTAGAGCGGGGGCTATCTACGAGCAGTACTTC
TRBJ2-5 | . | TRBV4-1 | . | CASSQGPRWETQYF | TGCGCCAGCAGCCAAGGTCCTCGGTGGGAGACCCAGTACTTC
TRBJ2-2 | TRBD1 | TRBV5-4 | . | CASSIGQGASTGELFF | TGTGCCAGCAGCATAGGACAGGGGGCTAGTACCGGGGAGCTGTTTTTT
TRBJ2-5 | . | TRBV18 | . | CASSPGKQETQYF | TGTGCCAGCTCACCGGGCAAGCAAGAGACCCAGTACTTC
TRBJ2-6 | . | TRBV28 | . | CASRRANVLTF | TGTGCCAGCCGCAGGGCCAACGTCCTGACTTTC
TRBJ2-7 | . | TRBV6-6 | . | CASSAGGYEQYF | TGTGCCAGCTCGGCTGGAGGCTACGAGCAGTACTTC
TRBJ2-5 | . | TRBV11-2 | . | CASSLEQQEQETQYF | TGTGCCAGCAGCTTAGAGCAACAGGAACAAGAGACCCAGTACTTC
TRBJ1-1 | . | TRBV15 | . | CATSRDMGTEAFF | TGTGCCACCAGCAGAGATATGGGCACTGAAGCTTTCTTT
TRBJ2-5 | TRBD1 | TRBV29-1 | . | CSVVPGQQETQYF | TGCAGCGTAGTTCCGGGACAGCAAGAGACCCAGTACTTC
TRBJ1-2 | . | TRBV19 | . | CASSIPGEANYGYTF | TGTGCCAGTAGTATCCCAGGGGAAGCTAACTATGGCTACACCTTC
TRBJ1-5 | TRBD1 | TRBV9 | . | CASSVATGDQPQHF | TGTGCCAGCAGCGTAGCTACAGGGGATCAGCCCCAGCATTTT
TRBJ1-1 | . | TRBV25-1 | . | CASSDSWVRSAFF | TGTGCCAGCAGTGATTCCTGGGTCCGGTCAGCTTTCTTT
TRBJ2-6 | . | TRBV6-5 | . | CTIREGSTGANVLTF | TGTACCATCCGCGAGGGGTCGACTGGGGCCAACGTCCTGACTTTC
TRBJ1-5 | TRBD1 | TRBV27 | few | CASSWTGGGNQPQHF | TGTGCCAGCAGTTGGACAGGGGGCGGCAATCAGCCCCAGCATTTT
TRBJ2-1 | . | TRBV9 | . | CASSVDGVGGQFF | TGTGCCAGCAGCGTAGATGGAGTGGGAGGGCAGTTCTTC
TRBJ2-5 | TRBD2 | TRBV9 | once | CASSVGLAGGETQYF | TGTGCCAGCAGTGTCGGACTAGCGGGAGGGGAGACCCAGTACTTC
TRBJ2-5 | . | TRBV9 | once | CASSADSSKTQYF | TGTGCCAGCAGCGCGGACAGTTCGAAGACCCAGTACTTC
TRBJ1-6 | TRBD1 | TRBV7-2 | . | CASSRDSYNSPLHF | TGTGCCAGCAGCCGGGACAGCTATAATTCACCCCTCCACTTT
TRBJ1-1 | TRBD1 | TRBV11-2 | . | CASSWTGGLGAFF | TGTGCCAGCAGCTGGACAGGGGGCTTAGGGGCTTTCTTT
TRBJ1-1 | TRBD1 | TRBV18 | . | CASSPDRGSTAEAFF | TGTGCCAGCTCCCCCGACAGGGGGAGTACTGCTGAAGCTTTCTTT
TRBJ1-6 | . | TRBV19 | . | CASRSYNSPLHF | TGTGCCAGTCGCTCCTATAATTCACCCCTCCACTTT
TRBJ2-1 | TRBD1 | TRBV18 | . | CASSHTRSGQGPGEQFF | TGTGCCAGCTCACATACTCGGTCGGGACAGGGTCCGGGTGAGCAGTTCTTC
TRBJ2-3 | TRBD2 | TRBV6-5 | . | CASSLAGGGVGDTQYF | TGTGCCAGCAGTTTAGCGGGGGGGGGCGTCGGAGATACGCAGTATTTT
TRBJ2-2 | . | TRBV14 | . | CASSQDTGYGELFF | TGTGCCAGCAGCCAAGATACAGGTTACGGGGAGCTGTTTTTT
TRBJ1-2 | . | TRBV20-1 | . | CSAFSGHGYTF | TGCAGTGCCTTCTCAGGGCACGGCTACACCTTC
TRBJ1-1 | . | TRBV28 | . | CASSFLRVQINTEAFF | TGTGCCAGCAGTTTCCTTCGTGTCCAAATTAACACTGAAGCTTTCTTT
TRBJ1-5 | . | TRBV5-3 | . | CARSKDSNQPQHF | TGTGCCAGAAGCAAGGACAGCAATCAGCCCCAGCATTTT
TRBJ1-4 | . | TRBV15 | . | CATSRTLLGGDEKLFF | TGTGCCACCAGCAGAACCTTATTAGGGGGGGATGAAAAACTGTTTTTT
TRBJ2-3 | . | TRBV27 | . | CASSLKSRDTRTDTQYF | TGTGCCAGCAGTTTAAAATCCCGGGACACCCGCACAGATACGCAGTATTTT
TRBJ2-1 | TRBD1 | TRBV29-1 | few | CSVEDGGQGNEQFF | TGCAGCGTTGAAGATGGCGGACAGGGCAATGAGCAGTTCTTC
TRBJ1-4 | . | TRBV6-6 | . | CASSASGANEKLFF | TGTGCCAGCAGTGCCTCAGGGGCTAATGAAAAACTGTTTTTT
TRBJ2-7 | TRBD2 | TRBV11-2 | . | CASTMGTSGLTF | TGTGCCAGCACCATGGGCACTAGCGGACTTACATTC
TRBJ1-1 | . | TRBV6-5 | . | CATNIMGEAFF | TGTGCCACTAATATCATGGGGGAAGCTTTCTTT
TRBJ1-6 | . | TRBV19 | . | CASSLAGYGDSPLHF | TGTGCCAGTAGTTTGGCCGGGTATGGGGATTCACCCCTCCACTTT
TRBJ2-2 | . | TRBV19 | . | CASRPTGSNTGELFF | TGTGCCAGTAGACCCACAGGGTCGAACACCGGGGAGCTGTTTTTT
TRBJ1-4 | TRBD1 | TRBV15 | once | CATSRDGQGSEKLFF | TGTGCCACCAGCAGAGACGGACAGGGAAGTGAAAAACTGTTTTTT
TRBJ2-1 | TRBD1 | TRBV7-3 | . | CASSISTGTGKNEQFF | TGTGCCAGCAGCATATCGACCGGGACAGGGAAGAATGAGCAGTTCTTC
TRBJ2-7 | TRBD2 | TRBV6-1 | . | CASSSQRGSYEQYF | TGTGCCAGCAGTTCCCAGCGGGGTTCCTACGAGCAGTACTTC
TRBJ1-1 | . | TRBV7-2 | . | CASSLAGVFLNTEAFF | TGTGCCAGCAGCTTAGCTGGGGTTTTCCTCAACACTGAAGCTTTCTTT
TRBJ2-7 | TRBD1 | TRBV28 | . | CASSLAGTGGYEQYF | TGTGCCAGCAGTTTAGCCGGGACAGGGGGCTACGAGCAGTACTTC
TRBJ2-5 | TRBD1 | TRBV14 | . | CASRPDRGRETQYF | TGTGCCAGCAGACCCGACAGGGGGCGTGAGACCCAGTACTTC
TRBJ1-1 | . | TRBV19 | . | CASSISWAGNTEAFF | TGTGCCAGTAGTATAAGTTGGGCGGGGAACACTGAAGCTTTCTTT
TRBJ2-7 | . | TRBV7-9 | . | CASSSLNGEQYF | TGTGCCAGCAGCTCCCTTAATGGCGAGCAGTACTTC
TRBJ2-7 | . | TRBV7-6 | . | CASSLAQSPSYEQYF | TGTGCCAGCAGCTTAGCGCAGTCCCCTTCCTACGAGCAGTACTTC
TRBJ1-1 | TRBD1 | TRBV30 | . | CAWSTTTGTVGAFF | TGTGCCTGGAGTACAACCACCGGGACAGTGGGCGCTTTCTTT
TRBJ2-5 | . | TRBV18 | . | CASSPGSETQYF | TGTGCCAGCTCACCGGGTTCTGAGACCCAGTACTTC
TRBJ1-2 | . | TRBV6-6 | . | CARSIGYTF | TGTGCCAGATCGATCGGCTACACCTTC
TRBJ2-5 | . | TRBV5-4 | . | CASSLGGVGETQYF | TGTGCCAGCAGCTTAGGCGGGGTCGGGGAGACCCAGTACTTC
TRBJ1-1 | . | TRBV5-1 | . | CASSFGINTEAFF | TGCGCCAGCAGCTTTGGGATAAACACTGAAGCTTTCTTT